This T cell receptor (beta chain) was captured by sequencing in a study of blood T cell repertoires in COVID-19. As for the study in general: Samples taken during acute and convalescent COVID-19 were collected in the United States, Italy and Spain. Nucleic acid was either cDNA or gDNA, and it came from T cells, B-cell-depleted T cells, or PBMCs.

The CDR3 contains 13 residues. Per the germline V gene, CDR1 is MNHNS and CDR2 is SASEGT. V was shortened by 3 bases and J by 6 bases, with 8 bases between the two germline ends. In the study's own analysis: How many nucleated cells were present was estimated from reference gene primer amplification. Sequencing used immunoSEQ multiplex PCR; TCRdb keeps in-frame clones, though not all of them. The V and J calls and clone size were taken over from that table, and D and trimming were inferred from the DNA. The sample lists approximately 38,000 clones; more than 80% were seen once. The J gene is TRBJ2-2, the V gene TRBV6-1; weak D call: TRBD1 (6 bases). This receptor was identified in a man between 25 and 39 years old with active or convalescent COVID-19. Sequencing used peripheral blood. In DNA, the CDR3 is TGTGCCAGCAGTGACAGGGGACCCGGGGAGCTGTTTTTT. This translates into CASSDRGPGELFF.